These 9 T cell receptor beta chains were sequenced from one sample in a study of cytomegalovirus exposure and HLA in healthy donors. The PCR contained 60 Vbeta and 13 Jbeta primers. The repertoire was sequenced with immunoSEQ multiplex PCR; TCRdb's copy has only in-frame clones and lacks some. Of about 110,000 clones in the sample, around 80% were seen once. Sequenced: PBMCs. The receptors were gathered from a man aged 25-45 years in good health and CMV-seropositive.

The chain joins TRBV5-1 to TRBJ2-7, with a weak D call TRBD2 (6 bases). The CDR3 consists of 15 residues. Germline V gene lookup returns CDR1 SGHRS and CDR2 YFSETQ. V lost 2 bases to trimming and J lost 0 bases, with 12 bases between them. The CDR3 bases are TGCGCCAGCAGCTTAGGAGGGGCCTCCTCCTACGAGCAGTACTTC. As protein: CASSLGGASSYEQYF.

The chain joins TRBV28 to TRBJ1-4; 8 bases line up with TRBD1. The trim removed 5 bases at V and 10 bases at J, leaving 6 bases unmatched. The CDR3 is made up of 13 amino acids. Germline V CDR1 and CDR2: MDHEN, SYDVKM. As DNA, the CDR3 is TGTGCCAGCAGTGGAGGGACAGGCCGAAAACTGTTTTTT. Translating gives CASSGGTGRKLFF.

V and J are TRBV7-3 and TRBJ2-7, with 7 positions matching TRBD1. Germline V CDR1 and CDR2: SGHTA, FQGTGA. Losses at the gene ends were 5 bases for V and 4 bases for J; bases not matched to a gene: 8. The CDR3 length is 14 residues. The CDR3 region has the DNA TGTGCCAGCAGCCGTACAGGGGTAGGGTACGAGCAGTACTTC. Translation: CASSRTGVGYEQYF. Full variable domain (missing parts from reference TRBV7-3 and TRBJ2-7): GAGVSQTPSNKVTEKGKYVELRCDPISGHTALYWYRQSLGQGPEFLIYFQGTGAADDSGLPNDRFFAVRPEGSVSTLKIQRTERGDSAVYLCASSRTGVGYEQYFGPGTRLTVT.

The V gene is TRBV6-1, the J gene TRBJ2-7; TRBD2 matches at 8 bases. The CDR3 has 14 amino acids. Germline loops: CDR1 MNHNS, CDR2 SASEGT. The J segment lost 2 bases and the V segment lost 4 bases, leaving 4 bases of the junction unmatched. The CDR3 spells CASSAGLAPYEQYF. The DNA of the CDR3 is TGTGCCAGCAGTGCTGGACTAGCTCCCTACGAGCAGTACTTC.

In DNA, the CDR3 is TGTGCCTTTGGGGCGCTCATGAACACTGAAGCTTTCTTT. Its translation is CAFGALMNTEAFF. The chain carries TRBV15 and TRBJ1-1; D may be TRBD1 (5 bases). The V end was cut by 11 bases, the J end by 0 bases, with 13 bases between. There are 13 residues in the CDR3. The V gene's germline CDR1 is LNHNV and CDR2 YYDKDF (reference sequence).

V is TRBV9 and J is TRBJ2-2, with 8 positions matching TRBD1. Trimming cost V 4 bases and J 3 bases; bases outside gene matches: 26. Looked up from germline, CDR1 is SGDLS and CDR2 is YYNGEE. The length of the CDR3 is 22 residues. In nucleotides, the CDR3 is TGTGCCAGCAGCCCCCTCGACAGGGGCCGAAACAGCGCGGGGCCCTACACCGGGGAGCTGTTTTTT. Protein: CASSPLDRGRNSAGPYTGELFF.

The chain joins TRBV9 to TRBJ2-3; D is perhaps TRBD2 (6 bases). CDR1 and CDR2 from the germline V gene are SGDLS and YYNGEE. V shed 0 bases and J shed 4 bases, with 18 bases lying between them. The CDR3 consists of 17 residues. The CDR3 DNA is TGTGCCAGCAGCGTAGCCCCTCAAGCGGGCGGCCCAGATACGCAGTATTTT. This codes for CASSVAPQAGGPDTQYF.

This chain links TRBV6-1 with TRBJ1-2; TRBD1 matches at 11 bases. With 1 base clipped from V and 4 bases from J, the junction kept 2 bases outside the gene matches. CDR1 is MNHNS, CDR2 SASEGT, per germline. CDR3 size: 15 residues. The CDR3 loop reads CASSEGTGGVYGYTF. The CDR3 DNA reads as TGTGCCAGCAGTGAAGGGACAGGGGGCGTCTATGGCTACACCTTC.

The V gene is TRBV19, the J gene TRBJ2-2; no firm D call. This CDR3 comprises 14 residues. Deletions cut 3 bases from V and 7 bases from J, with 12 bases between. Germline values: CDR1 LNHDA, CDR2 SQIVND (reference sequence). CDR3 sequence: CASSIRFRGGELFF. DNA for the CDR3: TGTGCCAGTAGTATTAGGTTCCGAGGCGGGGAGCTGTTTTTT. Together with reference TRBV19 and TRBJ2-2, the CDR3 gives the full variable domain: DGGITQSPKYLFRKEGQNVTLSCEQNLNHDAMYWYRQDPGQGLRLIYYSQIVNDFQKGDIAEGYSVSREKKESFPLTVTSAQKNPTAFYLCASSIRFRGGELFFGEGSRLTVL.